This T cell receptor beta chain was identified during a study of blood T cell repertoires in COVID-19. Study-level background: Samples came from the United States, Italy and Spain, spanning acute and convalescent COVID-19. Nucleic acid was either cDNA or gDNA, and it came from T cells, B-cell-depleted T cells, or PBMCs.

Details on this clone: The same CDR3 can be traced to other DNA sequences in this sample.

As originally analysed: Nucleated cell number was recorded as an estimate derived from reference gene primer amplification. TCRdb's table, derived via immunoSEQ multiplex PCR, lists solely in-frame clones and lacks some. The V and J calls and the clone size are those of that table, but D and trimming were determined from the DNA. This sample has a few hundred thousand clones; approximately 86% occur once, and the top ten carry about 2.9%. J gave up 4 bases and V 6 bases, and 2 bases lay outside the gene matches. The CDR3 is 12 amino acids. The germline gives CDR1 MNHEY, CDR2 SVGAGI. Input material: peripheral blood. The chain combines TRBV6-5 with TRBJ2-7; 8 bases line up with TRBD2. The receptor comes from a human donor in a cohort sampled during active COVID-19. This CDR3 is CASRASGYEQYF. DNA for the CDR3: TGTGCCAGCAGGGCTAGCGGGTACGAGCAGTACTTC.